This TCR beta chain is drawn from a study of blood T cells in healthy people across ages. Trimming left V 3 bases short and J 10 bases short, with 12 bases between. This CDR3 is 13 amino acids long. Looked up from germline, CDR1 is SNHLY and CDR2 is FYNNEI. A second PCR of roughly 7 to 11 cycles used a sample-barcoded 5' primer and a J-beta primer mix. Each cDNA molecule received a tag from a template-switch adaptor that had 12 random nucleotides. Each CDR3 protein is one row after TCRdb ran MiXCR on the 5' RACE reads. The table shows about 560,000 distinct CDR3 sequences, with about 26% occurring only once. The same data also contributed to another study, on T cells of mothers and their children.

The receptor was isolated from a boy aged 2 to 10 in good health. The chain has TRBV2 and TRBJ1-4, with D unresolved. Material: blood. CDR3 protein: CASSDPPGGKLFF. The DNA of the CDR3 is TGTGCCAGCAGTGACCCCCCTGGAGGAAAACTGTTTTTT. The variable domain in full, completed from reference TRBV2 and TRBJ1-4, reads EPEVTQTPSHQVTQMGQEVILRCVPISNHLYFYWYRQILGQKVEFLVSFYNNEISEKSEIFDDQFSVERPDGSNFTLKIRSTKLEDSAMYFCASSDPPGGKLFFGSGTQLSVL.